These T cell receptor beta chains were read from a single sample in a study of blood T cell repertoires in COVID-19. Clones were read by immunoSEQ multiplex PCR, and TCRdb kept only the in-frame ones, dropping some. The sample holds more than 65,000 clones, around nine tenths seen once. The sequenced material came from peripheral blood. These receptors all come from an elderly woman with active or convalescent COVID-19. Each CDR3 is given with its conserved first and last residue. D genes are given only for firm matches. Where a row states a size, it is once, few, many or the class of an expanded clone; other rows omit it.

j_gene | abundance | len | d_gene | v_gene | CDR3aa | CDR3nt
TRBJ2-2 | NA | 15 | TRBD2 | TRBV11-2 | CASRLAGAGTGELFF | TGTGCCAGCAGGCTAGCGGGAGCGGGCACCGGGGAGCTGTTTTTT
TRBJ2-7 | NA | 13 | NA | TRBV3-1/TRBV3-2 | CASSQGSGYEQYF | TGTGCCAGCAGCCAAGGTTCAGGCTACGAGCAGTACTTC
TRBJ1-6 | NA | 14 | NA | TRBV5-5 | CASSLWANNSPLHF | TGTGCCAGCAGCTTATGGGCTAATAATTCACCCCTCCACTTT
TRBJ1-6 | NA | 13 | NA | TRBV7-9 | CATAGLGRSPLHF | TGTGCGACAGCGGGGCTTGGTAGATCACCCCTCCACTTT
TRBJ1-4 | NA | 16 | TRBD1 | TRBV28 | CASSLGGGQGLEKLFF | TGTGCCAGCAGCCTAGGAGGTGGACAGGGGTTGGAAAAACTGTTTTTT
TRBJ2-5 | NA | 16 | TRBD1 | TRBV7-9 | CASSLAGQGRGKTQYF | TGTGCCAGCAGCTTAGCGGGACAGGGGAGGGGGAAGACCCAGTACTTC
TRBJ1-2 | NA | 15 | TRBD1 | TRBV7-2 | CASSPETGDPYGYTF | TGTGCCAGCAGCCCCGAGACAGGGGATCCCTATGGCTACACCTTC
TRBJ2-3 | once | 15 | TRBD1 | TRBV6-2/TRBV6-3 | CASSLGDRAGDTQYF | TGTGCCAGCAGTTTGGGGGACAGGGCGGGCGATACGCAGTATTTT
TRBJ2-7 | NA | 15 | TRBD1 | TRBV7-2 | CASSFGQGYPYEQYF | TGTGCCAGCAGCTTCGGACAGGGGTACCCCTACGAGCAGTACTTC
TRBJ1-4 | few | 17 | TRBD1 | TRBV5-6 | CASSWGAGGVTNEKLFF | TGTGCCAGCAGCTGGGGGGCAGGGGGCGTCACTAATGAAAAACTGTTTTTT
TRBJ2-7 | NA | 15 | NA | TRBV21-1 | CASSFGQGRGYEQYF | TGTGCCAGCAGCTTTGGACAGGGGAGAGGCTACGAGCAGTACTTC
TRBJ2-7 | NA | 12 | NA | TRBV30 | CAWSPRETEQYF | TGTGCCTGGAGTCCCCGGGAGACCGAGCAGTACTTC
TRBJ1-1 | NA | 15 | NA | TRBV5-5 | CASSASGGAGAEAFF | TGTGCCAGCAGCGCGAGTGGAGGGGCAGGCGCTGAAGCTTTCTTT
TRBJ1-2 | NA | 14 | TRBD1 | TRBV19 | CASSPTGRNYGYTF | TGTGCCAGTAGCCCGACAGGGAGAAACTATGGCTACACCTTC
TRBJ1-5 | NA | 14 | TRBD1 | TRBV3-1/TRBV3-2 | CASSRGQDYQPQHF | TGTGCCAGCAGCCGAGGACAGGACTATCAGCCCCAGCATTTT
TRBJ1-4 | NA | 15 | NA | TRBV10-2 | CASSASASVNEKLFF | TGCGCCAGCAGCGCGTCTGCGTCGGTCAATGAAAAACTGTTTTTT
TRBJ2-3 | NA | 15 | TRBD1 | TRBV6-2/TRBV6-3 | CASSYRGPRWDTQYF | TGTGCCAGCAGTTACAGGGGGCCCCGTTGGGATACGCAGTATTTT
TRBJ2-2 | NA | 17 | TRBD2 | TRBV9 | CASSVWTSGSTAGELFF | TGTGCCAGCAGCGTATGGACTAGCGGGAGTACAGCCGGGGAGCTGTTTTTT
TRBJ2-3 | NA | 15 | NA | TRBV7-9 | CASSFGVSGTDTQYF | TGTGCCAGCAGCTTCGGAGTAAGTGGCACAGATACGCAGTATTTT
TRBJ2-2 | NA | 17 | TRBD1 | TRBV27 | CASSSRNRGRGAGELFF | TGTGCCAGCAGTTCACGAAACAGGGGAAGGGGCGCCGGGGAGCTGTTTTTT
TRBJ2-7 | NA | 12 | NA | TRBV6-2/TRBV6-3 | CASSQANYEQYF | TGTGCCAGCAGTCAAGCAAACTACGAGCAGTACTTC
TRBJ1-1 | once | 11 | TRBD1 | TRBV5-5 | CASSGQVGAFF | TGTGCCAGCAGCGGACAGGTAGGCGCTTTCTTT
TRBJ1-5 | NA | 12 | NA | TRBV7-2 | CASSLARGPQHF | TGTGCCAGCAGCTTAGCCAGGGGGCCCCAGCATTTT
TRBJ2-3 | NA | 17 | TRBD2 | TRBV9 | CASSVAPGTSGVNTQYF | TGTGCCAGCAGCGTAGCCCCAGGGACTAGCGGGGTAAATACGCAGTATTTT
TRBJ2-7 | once | 13 | NA | TRBV9 | CASSESGGYEQYF | TGTGCCAGCAGCGAATCCGGGGGCTACGAGCAGTACTTC
TRBJ2-7 | NA | 11 | TRBD1 | TRBV20-1 | CSWTGNYEQYF | TGCAGCTGGACAGGTAACTACGAGCAGTACTTC
TRBJ2-5 | NA | 15 | TRBD2 | TRBV10-3 | CAISPLAVPEGTQYF | TGTGCCATCAGCCCCCTAGCGGTCCCGGAGGGGACCCAGTACTTC
TRBJ2-7 | NA | 13 | TRBD2 | TRBV29-1 | CSVRPSGTYEQYF | TGCAGCGTTAGGCCTAGCGGGACCTACGAGCAGTACTTC
TRBJ2-5 | medium-sized | 14 | NA | TRBV3-1/TRBV3-2 | CASSQVVDQETQYF | TGTGCCAGCAGCCAAGTGGTAGACCAAGAGACCCAGTACTTC
TRBJ2-3 | few | 11 | NA | TRBV7-2 | CASRSTDTQYF | TGTGCCAGCCGGAGCACAGATACGCAGTATTTT
TRBJ2-7 | NA | 17 | TRBD2 | TRBV7-3 | CASSPKLAGGPQDEQYF | TGTGCCAGCAGCCCCAAACTAGCGGGGGGGCCTCAGGACGAGCAGTACTTC
TRBJ1-1 | NA | 16 | NA | TRBV7-2 | CASSLWGRALNTEAFF | TGTGCCAGCAGCTTATGGGGGCGGGCCTTGAACACTGAAGCTTTCTTT
TRBJ2-6 | NA | 17 | TRBD1 | TRBV10-3 | CAISRTGVSSGANVLTF | TGTGCCATCAGTCGGACAGGGGTAAGCTCTGGGGCCAACGTCCTGACTTTC
TRBJ2-5 | NA | 13 | NA | TRBV7-3 | CASSLGGWETQYF | TGTGCCAGCAGCTTAGGAGGGTGGGAGACCCAGTACTTC
TRBJ1-2 | NA | 13 | NA | TRBV5-5 | CASSLGQVYGYTF | TGTGCCAGCAGCTTGGGACAGGTCTATGGCTACACCTTC
TRBJ2-1 | NA | 16 | TRBD1 | TRBV18 | CASSPATGGAGHEQFF | TGTGCCAGCTCACCAGCGACAGGGGGCGCGGGTCATGAGCAGTTCTTC
TRBJ2-7 | NA | 16 | TRBD1 | TRBV4-3 | CASSQDSPTGAREQYF | TGCGCCAGCAGCCAAGATTCCCCGACAGGGGCGAGGGAGCAGTACTTC
TRBJ2-6 | NA | 17 | TRBD2 | TRBV28 | CASSSPSGRTGANVLTF | TGTGCCAGCAGTTCACCTAGCGGGAGAACTGGGGCCAACGTCCTGACTTTC
TRBJ2-6 | NA | 17 | TRBD1 | TRBV7-2 | CASSPGQGFSGANVLTF | TGTGCCAGCAGTCCGGGACAGGGCTTCTCTGGGGCCAACGTCCTGACTTTC
TRBJ2-3 | NA | 15 | NA | TRBV10-3 | CAISTLTTGADTQYF | TGTGCCATCAGTACACTAACAACGGGGGCAGATACGCAGTATTTT
TRBJ2-7 | NA | 13 | TRBD2 | TRBV12-3/TRBV12-4 | CASSTWGGYEQYF | TGTGCCAGCAGTACCTGGGGGGGCTACGAGCAGTACTTC
TRBJ1-2 | NA | 14 | NA | TRBV7-2 | CASSSRTDGGGYTF | TGTGCCAGCAGTTCCCGGACGGACGGGGGGGGCTACACCTTC
TRBJ2-2 | NA | 15 | NA | TRBV7-2 | CASNTGVSNTGELFF | TGTGCCAGCAACACGGGGGTATCAAACACCGGGGAGCTGTTTTTT
TRBJ2-1 | NA | 18 | TRBD1 | TRBV28 | CASSPGQGVPAGHNEQFF | TGTGCCAGCAGTCCCGGACAGGGGGTCCCCGCCGGACACAATGAGCAGTTCTTC
TRBJ2-2 | NA | 16 | NA | TRBV7-7 | CASSRSRVSNTGELFF | TGTGCTAGCAGCCGATCTAGAGTTTCGAACACCGGGGAGCTGTTTTTT
TRBJ2-7 | NA | 17 | TRBD2 | TRBV5-6 | CASSGPKTSGVFYEQYF | TGTGCCAGCAGCGGCCCCAAGACTAGCGGGGTGTTCTACGAGCAGTACTTC
TRBJ2-7 | NA | 14 | NA | TRBV3-1/TRBV3-2 | CASHSRGAPHEQYF | TGTGCCAGCCACAGTCGCGGGGCCCCCCACGAGCAGTACTTC
TRBJ2-7 | NA | 14 | TRBD1 | TRBV5-1 | CASSPVQGVYEQYF | TGCGCCAGCTCGCCTGTACAGGGGGTCTACGAGCAGTACTTC
TRBJ1-5 | NA | 14 | TRBD1 | TRBV24-1 | CATSETGLYQPQHF | TGTGCCACCAGCGAGACAGGGTTATATCAGCCCCAGCATTTT
TRBJ1-4 | NA | 16 | NA | TRBV19 | CASSSLGARPAEKLFF | TGTGCCAGTAGTAGTCTAGGGGCCCGCCCGGCTGAAAAACTGTTTTTT
TRBJ1-2 | NA | 15 | NA | TRBV4-3 | CASSQDAQGGYGYTF | TGCGCCAGCAGCCAAGATGCGCAGGGAGGGTATGGCTACACCTTC